The 20 T cell receptor beta chains given below trace back to one sample, sequenced in a study of Graves' ophthalmopathy and Graves' hyperthyroidism. As the template, RNA transcripts were used to amplify TCR beta CDR3 regions. HTBI primers were used in a first-round RT-PCR, which preceded a second-round multiplex PCR. One entry per CDR3 protein results from TCRdb running MiXCR on the multiplex PCR reads. The data hold about 590,000 distinct CDR3 sequences, with roughly 39% observed a single time. Sequencing was performed on peripheral blood or thyroid tissue (not recorded which). These receptors were taken from an adult man with Graves' hyperthyroidism.

Many counts were recorded for this clonotype. The gene calls are TRBV6-1 and TRBJ1-5; D unresolved. With 1 base removed from V and 1 base from J, the gap between germline ends came to 8 bases. The CDR3 is made up of 15 amino acids. In germline, CDR1 is MNHNS, CDR2 SASEGT. The CDR3 DNA sequence: TGTGCCAGCAGTGAAGGGTCAGTCAGCAATCAGCCCCAGCATTTT. Translated: CASSEGSVSNQPQHF.

V usage is TRBV29-1 and J usage is TRBJ1-2; D might be TRBD1 (6 bases). This CDR3 is 12 amino acids long. Germline V gene data show CDR1 as SQVTM and CDR2 as ANQGSEA. The ends were cut back, 3 bases at V and 4 bases at J, with 9 bases in the middle. The CDR3 DNA reads TGCAGCGTTGAGGCAGGGGCCTATGGCTACACCTTC. Its protein is CSVEAGAYGYTF.

This clonotype was observed a single time. The chain employs TRBV2 and TRBJ1-1; TRBD1 might be the D (5 bases). Trimming stripped 0 bases from V and 3 bases from J, with 8 bases between. CDR3 size: 14 residues. Germline CDR1 SNHLY, CDR2 FYNNEI. The CDR3 protein is CASSEAGQDTEAFF. The CDR3 DNA is TGTGCCAGCAGTGAAGCGGGGCAGGACACTGAAGCTTTCTTT.

This clonotype was observed a single time. The chain carries TRBV11-2 and TRBJ2-2, with 7 positions matching TRBD1. The CDR3 extends over 14 amino acids. The J segment lost 1 base and the V segment lost 7 bases, leaving 3 bases of the junction unmatched. Germline V CDR1 and CDR2: SGHAT, FQNNGV. The CDR3 DNA follows: TGTGCCAGCAAAAGGGGGCTGAACACCGGGGAGCTGTTTTTT. Translated: CASKRGLNTGELFF.

This clonotype turned up a few times. V is TRBV2 and J is TRBJ2-7, with 7 positions matching TRBD1. The CDR3 runs to 15 residues. The V and J ends lost 6 bases and 0 bases, in that order; junction bases with no gene match: 8. Germline-derived CDR1 and CDR2 are SNHLY and FYNNEI. DNA for the CDR3: TGTGCCAGCAGACCCGGACAGGAGAGCTCCTACGAGCAGTACTTC. It specifies CASRPGQESSYEQYF.

This clonotype occurred many times. The V call is TRBV14, the J call TRBJ1-3; no definite D call. The CDR3 extends over 15 amino acids. Trimming removed 4 bases at V and 0 bases at J, with 10 bases between. Per germline, CDR1 SGHDN and CDR2 FVKESK. The CDR3 DNA reads as TGTGCCAGCAGCCTGCTGAGGAGCTCTGGAAACACCATATATTTT. This sequence encodes CASSLLRSSGNTIYF. The full variable domain, its missing parts supplied by reference TRBV14 and TRBJ1-3, is EAGVTQFPSHSVIEKGQTVTLRCDPISGHDNLYWYRRVMGKEIKFLLHFVKESKQDESGMPNNRFLAERTGGTYSTLKVQPAELEDSGVYFCASSLLRSSGNTIYFGEGSWLTVV.

The sample holds a few counts of this clonotype. This chain joins TRBV6-4 and TRBJ2-7, with 9 bases identical to TRBD1. J gave up 8 bases and V 3 bases, and 20 bases lay outside the gene matches. CDR3 length: 18 residues. CDR1 is MRHNA, CDR2 SNTAGT, per germline. Here the CDR3 DNA reads TGTGCCAGCAGTGATCGGGACAGGGAAAGATCCGCGGGCATGAAGCAGTACTTC. It specifies CASSDRDRERSAGMKQYF.

About this clonotype: Germline is not matched at one junction end, which may reflect a read error. CDR3 region: CASSVGGPVYTEASF. The DNA of the CDR3 is TGTGCCAGCAGCGTAGGGGGTCCGGTCTACACTGAAGCTTCCTTT. The chain links TRBV5-6 to TRBJ1-1, with D possibly matching TRBD1 (6 bases). Germline-derived CDR1 and CDR2 are SGHDT and YYEEEE. CDR3 length: 15 amino acids.

The sample holds many counts of this clonotype. The DNA for the CDR3 is TGTGCCAGCAGTTCTCCTGGGACACCCTACGAGCAGTACTTC. Its protein is CASSSPGTPYEQYF. The chain uses TRBV6-6 and TRBJ2-7, with D perhaps matching TRBD1 (6 bases). Deletions cut 4 bases from V and 2 bases from J, with 12 bases between. This CDR3 is built from 14 residues. Germline values: CDR1 MNHNY, CDR2 SVGAGI (reference sequence).

This clonotype was recorded at least ten times. The chain links TRBV15 to TRBJ1-1; D uncertain. There are 13 residues in the CDR3. V shed 5 bases and J shed 2 bases, with 9 bases lying between them. CDR1 LNHNV and CDR2 YYDKDF come from the germline V gene (reference sequence). The CDR3 region has the DNA TGTGCCACCAGCCGGACTGCTAACACTGAAGCTTTCTTT. Translation gives CATSRTANTEAFF.

This clonotype was picked up many times. This rearrangement joins TRBV7-9 to TRBJ1-1; maybe TRBD1 (5 bases). CDR1 and CDR2 from the germline V gene are SEHNR and FQNEAQ (reference sequence). Deletions cut 5 bases from V and 0 bases from J, with 13 bases between. The CDR3 extends over 15 amino acids. CDR3 in amino acids: CASSRPTGLNTEAFF. Written as DNA, the CDR3 is TGTGCCAGCAGCCGCCCTACAGGATTGAACACTGAAGCTTTCTTT.

This clonotype was picked up many times. This chain uses TRBV20-1 with TRBJ1-1; D not resolved. Germline loops: CDR1 DFQATT, CDR2 SNEGSKA (reference sequence). This CDR3 contains 17 residues. V was clipped by 1 base and J by 3 bases, with 21 bases between them. The CDR3 nucleotides are TGCAGTGCTAGAGCACGGGGTGACTCAGGCGGGGACACTGAAGCTTTCTTT. Translation: CSARARGDSGGDTEAFF.

The chain uses TRBV2 and TRBJ2-6; 11 bases are shared with TRBD2. The CDR3 contains 17 residues. Germline V gene lookup returns CDR1 SNHLY and CDR2 FYNNEI. With V trimmed by 6 bases and J by 0 bases, 4 bases remained unmatched. CDR3 loop: CASRNLAGGSGANVLTF. DNA for the CDR3: TGTGCCAGCAGGAATCTAGCGGGGGGCTCTGGGGCCAACGTCCTGACTTTC.

The chain recombines TRBV2 with TRBJ1-2; perhaps TRBD1 as D (5 bases). The germline V and J ends were trimmed by 6 bases and 8 bases, with 19 bases remaining between them. The CDR3 covers 14 residues. CDR1 and CDR2 (germline): SNHLY, FYNNEI. CDR3 sequence reads: CASSPTAGRGGYTF. The CDR3 DNA reads as TGTGCCAGCAGCCCGACGGCGGGGCGAGGCGGCTACACCTTC.

This clonotype appeared many times. The chain is built from TRBV29-1 and TRBJ1-2, with 12 bases fitting TRBD1. This CDR3 is 14 amino acids long. The germline CDR1 and CDR2 sequences are SQVTM and ANQGSEA. The V segment lost 6 bases and the J segment 7 bases; nucleotides outside the gene matches: 9. The CDR3 region is CSVTWGQGAVGYTF. The CDR3 DNA reads TGCAGCGTGACTTGGGGACAGGGGGCGGTTGGCTACACCTTC.

This clonotype was observed a handful of times. This chain connects TRBV3-1 to TRBJ1-3; D possibly corresponds to TRBD1 (6 bases). The V and J ends lost 4 bases and 4 bases respectively, with 14 bases between them. CDR1 is LGHDT and CDR2 is YNNKEL in the germline V gene (reference sequence). CDR3 size: 15 residues. The CDR3 reads CASSPDSLLGNTIYF. As DNA, the CDR3 is TGTGCCAGCAGCCCGGACAGCCTTCTGGGAAACACCATATATTTT.

The rearrangement links TRBV28 to TRBJ2-3; D may be TRBD1 or TRBD2 (5 bases each). The V end lost 4 bases, the J end lost 2 bases, and 16 bases lay between the germline ends. The CDR3 consists of 16 residues. In germline, CDR1 is MDHEN, CDR2 SYDVKM. The DNA for the CDR3 is TGTGCCAGCAGTTACGATTGGACCGGGACCACAGATACGCAGTATTTT. It encodes CASSYDWTGTTDTQYF.

This clonotype was detected ten times or more. The chain joins TRBV19 to TRBJ1-5, with TRBD1 as a possible D gene (6 bases). The CDR3 has 14 amino acids. The V gene lost 1 base and the J gene lost 7 bases, with 11 bases spanning the gap. Germline V lookup: CDR1 LNHDA, CDR2 SQIVND (reference sequence). CDR3 sequence (DNA): TGTGCCAGTAGTATAGCAGGGGTTGAACAGCCCCAGCATTTT. It encodes CASSIAGVEQPQHF.

This clonotype came up many times. This rearrangement joins TRBV6-5 to TRBJ1-4; D is possibly TRBD1 (6 bases). The CDR3 sequence is 14 residues long. V lost 7 bases and J lost 1, with 10 bases in between. Germline V gene data show CDR1 as MNHEY and CDR2 as SVGAGI. CDR3 region: CASTRGGTNEKLFF. The CDR3 DNA reads as TGTGCCAGCACGAGGGGGGGAACTAATGAAAAACTGTTTTTT.

The chain joins TRBV6-5 to TRBJ2-7; TRBD2 is a possible D gene (6 bases). V lost 2 bases to trimming and J lost 2 bases, with 10 bases between them. The CDR3 runs 14 residues. Germline V gene lookup returns CDR1 MNHEY and CDR2 SVGAGI. CDR3 in amino acids: CASSYGGLTYEQYF. Here the CDR3 DNA reads TGTGCCAGCAGTTACGGGGGACTCACCTACGAGCAGTACTTC.